One and the same sample provided the 26 T cell receptor beta chains below, sequenced in a study of breast tumors, draining lymph nodes, adjacent tissues. MiXCR was run by TCRdb on the multiplex PCR reads, yielding one entry per CDR3 protein. Counted here are approximately 230,000 distinct CDR3 sequences, around 35% occurring once; the ten biggest clones make up 3% to 4%. Breast cancer patients provided tissue from their axillary draining lymph nodes. The sequenced sample was axillary lymph node tissue. The receptors were gathered from a female donor with breast cancer. Some clones in this sample may be carry-over from other donors' samples.

Ten or more counts support this clonotype. This chain uses TRBV2 with TRBJ2-7, with 7 bases lining up with TRBD1. V lost 3 bases, J lost 3 bases, and 5 bases stayed unmatched. The CDR3 covers 14 residues. Germline CDR1 reads SNHLY; CDR2 reads FYNNEI. The CDR3 DNA sequence: TGTGCCAGCAGTGAGGACAGGCCTCTCTACGAGCAGTACTTC. The encoded protein is CASSEDRPLYEQYF.

There are many counts of this clonotype. The rearrangement joins TRBV6-5 to TRBJ1-4, with unresolved D. This CDR3 comprises 15 residues. From germline, CDR1 is MNHEY and CDR2 SVGAGI. Trimming removed 2 bases from V and 0 bases from J, with 7 bases in between. The CDR3 reads CASSYNPPTNEKLFF. Written as DNA, the CDR3 is TGTGCCAGCAGTTACAACCCCCCAACTAATGAAAAACTGTTTTTT.

This clonotype came up many times. CDR3 sequence: CASSPLPRGRETQYF. CDR3 bases: TGTGCCAGCAGCCCCCTTCCTCGAGGGCGAGAGACCCAGTACTTC. The chain is built from TRBV7-3 and TRBJ2-5; D possibly corresponds to TRBD2 (5 bases). V dropped 5 bases and J dropped 4 bases, with 17 bases sitting between them. There are 15 residues in the CDR3. Germline CDR1 and CDR2: SGHTA and FQGTGA.

This chain joins TRBV2 and TRBJ1-6; the D gene is possibly TRBD1 (6 bases). CDR3 length: 15 residues. The V end was cut by 8 bases, the J end by 7 bases, with 18 bases between. Germline lookup yields CDR1 SNHLY and CDR2 FYNNEI. CDR3 region: CASGGADGTNSPLHF. The CDR3 DNA reads as TGTGCCAGCGGAGGGGCGGATGGGACAAATTCACCCCTCCACTTT.

This clonotype was seen only once. The chain is built from TRBV9 and TRBJ2-5; tentatively, D is TRBD2 (5 bases). Between the trimmed V and J ends, which lost 4 bases and 7 bases, there was a span of 11 bases. This CDR3 contains 12 residues. Germline CDR1 SGDLS, CDR2 YYNGEE. The CDR3 is CASSQEGGTQYF. Written as DNA, the CDR3 is TGTGCCAGCAGCCAAGAGGGCGGGACCCAGTACTTC.

This clonotype was observed once. The CDR3 DNA follows: TGTGCCATCAGTGACTACGACAGGGGGATAGATCAGCCCCAGCATTTT. This codes for CAISDYDRGIDQPQHF. The chain joins TRBV10-3 to TRBJ1-5, with TRBD1 matching 9 bases. The ends lost 3 bases at V and 5 bases at J; junction bases unmatched: 8. This CDR3 contains 16 residues. Per the germline V gene, CDR1 is ENHRY and CDR2 is SYGVKD.

On this clonotype itself: The DNA is left out, because the CDR3 cannot be placed on it with certainty; the CDR3 is given as TCRdb lists it. This chain connects TRBV7-9 to TRBJ2-7; TRBD2 reflects the table's D call only, with no check against the DNA. Per the germline V gene, CDR1 is SEHNR and CDR2 is FQNEAQ (reference sequence). The CDR3 is 19 amino acids long, termini counted. This CDR3 reads CASSFYICSARAREDEQYF.

To note about this clonotype: This could be a read error, since a much larger clone is one nucleotide away. V is TRBV20-1 and J is TRBJ1-2; D ambiguous. The V end lost 3 bases, the J end lost 4 bases, and 21 bases lay between the germline ends. The CDR3 has 16 residues. The germline V gene has CDR1 DFQATT and CDR2 SNEGSKA (reference sequence). This CDR3 is CSARAPAGSVPYGYTF. CDR3 in DNA: TGCAGTGCTAGGGCGCCGGCGGGCAGCGTACCCTATGGCTACACCTTC.

As regards this clonotype: A much larger clone differs from this one at a single base, so this may be a read error. The genes are TRBV20-1 and TRBJ2-1, with TRBD2 identical over 7 bases. Germline V lookup: CDR1 DFQATT, CDR2 SNEGSKA (reference sequence). This CDR3 spans 16 amino acids. V dropped 6 bases and J dropped 5; count of bases not matched to a gene: 16. The CDR3: CSATWGEGRSDNEQFF. In nucleotides, the CDR3 is TGCAGTGCAACCTGGGGGGAGGGCCGGTCGGACAATGAGCAGTTCTTC.

This clonotype was seen repeatedly, ten times or more. The chain is built from TRBV5-1 and TRBJ1-2; D not certain. The CDR3 is 14 residues long. CDR1 is SGHRS and CDR2 is YFSETQ in the germline V gene. The V and J ends lost 4 bases and 3 bases respectively, with 13 bases between them. CDR3 DNA sequence: TGCGCCAGCAGCACCCCGGGGTCGGACTATGGCTACACCTTC. Amino acid sequence: CASSTPGSDYGYTF.

This clonotype was seen ten or more times. The chain links TRBV19 to TRBJ2-2, with 12 bases aligning to TRBD2. The CDR3 length is 17 residues. Trimming removed 5 bases from V and 1 base from J; junction bases left unmatched: 5. The germline gives CDR1 LNHDA, CDR2 SQIVND (reference sequence). The CDR3 region has the DNA TGTGCCAGTAGTCCAACTAGCGGGGGGCGGAACACCGGGGAGCTGTTTTTT. Its protein is CASSPTSGGRNTGELFF.

This clonotype was counted at least ten times. This chain connects TRBV19 to TRBJ1-3; TRBD1 is a possible D gene (5 bases). This CDR3 has 15 residues. Trimming left V 5 bases short and J 1 base short, with 12 bases between. Germline CDR1 and CDR2: LNHDA and SQIVND (reference sequence). The CDR3 bases are TGTGCCAGTAGTCTAACCACAGGTTCTGGAAACACCATATATTTT. Translating it yields CASSLTTGSGNTIYF.

This clonotype was counted a few times. The rearrangement links TRBV12-3 or TRBV12-4 to TRBJ2-2, with D possibly TRBD2 on 5 matching bases. Trimming removed 8 bases at V and 3 bases at J, with 16 bases between. CDR3 length equals 15 residues. The DNA of the CDR3 is TGTGCCAGCGAGAGGGTGGGCTGGTACACCGGGGAGCTGTTTTTT. The encoded protein is CASERVGWYTGELFF.

The chain combines TRBV5-1 with TRBJ2-7; weak D call: TRBD1 (6 bases). CDR1 and CDR2 from the germline V gene are SGHRS and YFSETQ. V was clipped by 1 base and J by 3 bases, with 11 bases between them. The CDR3 runs 14 residues. The CDR3 loop reads CASSLQGFLYEQYF. CDR3 DNA: TGCGCCAGCAGCTTGCAGGGGTTCCTCTACGAGCAGTACTTC.

This chain connects TRBV20-1 to TRBJ2-7, with 8 bases fitting TRBD2. The CDR3 is made up of 15 amino acids. Trimming took 5 bases from V and 9 from J; bases not matched to a gene: 18. The germline V gene has CDR1 DFQATT and CDR2 SNEGSKA (reference sequence). CDR3 loop: CSAEGTRGRALGQYF. As DNA, the CDR3 is TGCAGTGCTGAAGGGACTAGGGGGAGGGCCCTCGGGCAGTACTTC.

As for this clonotype: The CDR3 carries no conserved terminal phenylalanine or tryptophan, so it likely arises from a read error. This chain joins TRBV11-3 and TRBJ2-3, with TRBD1 matching over 8 bases. The better agreement between TRBJ1-5 and the DNA end casts doubt on the J call. The CDR3 is made up of 15 amino acids. The germline V gene has CDR1 SGHNT and CDR2 YENEEA. CDR3 DNA: TGTGCCAGCAGCTCGACAGGGGCGGTTGCAGATACGCAGCATTCT. Encoded protein: CASSSTGAVADTQHS.

V and J are TRBV20-1 and TRBJ1-6; perhaps TRBD1 as D (5 bases). Germline CDR1 DFQATT, CDR2 SNEGSKA (reference sequence). V was shortened by 5 bases and J by 7 bases, with 21 bases between the two germline ends. The CDR3 has 16 amino acids. CDR3 sequence (DNA): TGCAGTGCTTCCGGGACTAGCGGGGCTGAAAATTCACCCCTCCACTTT. The encoded protein is CSASGTSGAENSPLHF.

This clonotype showed up many times. The rearrangement uses TRBV6-5 and TRBJ1-6, with D possibly matching TRBD1 (5 bases). This CDR3 region has 13 residues. Germline CDR1 is MNHEY and CDR2 is SVGAGI. V lost 11 bases and J lost 10, with 18 bases in between. The CDR3 DNA follows: TGTGCCGCGGGAGCCAGGGAAGGGTCACCCCTCCACTTT. Its protein product is CAAGAREGSPLHF.

This clonotype was counted a few times. A single base separates this from a much larger clone, so it may be a read error. J is TRBJ2-1 and V is TRBV6-6, with D tentatively TRBD1 (6 bases). Trimming left V 6 bases short and J 7 bases short, with 10 bases between. Germline values: CDR1 MNHNY, CDR2 SVGAGI (reference sequence). The length of the CDR3 is 12 residues. For the CDR3, the DNA is TGTGCCAGCAGGCACGACAGGAATGAGCAGTTCTTC. Translation gives CASRHDRNEQFF.

Points on this clonotype: A much larger clone lies a single base off, so this may be a read error. The genes are TRBV20-1 and TRBJ2-7, with D uncertain. Germline CDR1 reads DFQATT; CDR2 reads SNEGSKA (reference sequence). CDR3 size: 15 residues. V lost 2 bases to trimming and J lost 7 bases, with 21 bases between them. CDR3 sequence: CSARILRAPRNEQYF. The CDR3 region has the DNA TGCAGTGCTAGAATCCTACGGGCCCCGCGAAATGAGCAGTACTTC.

Worth noting for this clonotype: This may be a read error, as it is one base from a much larger clone. In this CDR3 the conserved last residue, phenylalanine or tryptophan, is missing, so a read error is likely. V gene TRBV7-2 combines with J gene TRBJ2-7; D is unresolved. CDR1 and CDR2 (germline): SGHTA, FQGNSA. V gave up 3 bases and J gave up 0 bases, with 9 bases separating them. The CDR3 is made up of 14 amino acids. CDR3 DNA sequence: TGTGCCAGCAGCTTCTGGGGAAGCTCCTACGAGCAGTACCTC. This codes for CASSFWGSSYEQYL.

Concerning this clonotype itself: A much larger clonotype is one base distant, so this may be a read error. The CDR3 loop is CATPRPLGCYEQSF. Written as DNA, the CDR3 is TGTGCCACCCCCCGGCCACTGGGATGCTACGAGCAGTCCTTC. J is TRBJ2-7 and V is TRBV14; no definite D call. The CDR3 consists of 14 residues. Looked up from germline, CDR1 is SGHDN and CDR2 is FVKESK.

This clonotype was found many times. The chain couples TRBV20-1 to TRBJ2-7, with TRBD1 matching over 7 bases. Germline lookup yields CDR1 DFQATT and CDR2 SNEGSKA (reference sequence). The V gene end was trimmed by 5 bases and the J gene end by 7 bases; junction bases not matched to a gene: 14. The CDR3 runs to 14 residues. In DNA form, the CDR3 reads TGCAGTGCTGCGGTGAGGCAGGGGGTACATGAGCAGTACTTC. Encoded protein: CSAAVRQGVHEQYF.

This chain's CDR3 is CASSFRMTSGRAVYNEQFF. Here the CDR3 DNA reads TGTGCCAGCAGCTTTAGAATGACTAGCGGGAGGGCCGTGTACAATGAGCAGTTCTTC. The chain joins TRBV11-3 to TRBJ2-1; 14 bases match TRBD2. Trimming took 3 bases from V and 4 from J; bases not matched to a gene: 11. The CDR3 is made up of 19 amino acids. CDR1 and CDR2 from the germline V gene are SGHNT and YENEEA.

This clonotype was recorded a few times. This chain uses TRBV18 with TRBJ1-5; 7 nucleotides line up with TRBD1. CDR1 is KGHSH and CDR2 is LQKENI in the germline V gene. V shed 4 bases, J shed 0 bases, and the junction held 12 bases outside the gene matches. CDR3 size: 18 residues. CDR3 residues: CASSRPGQSIYSNQPQHF. CDR3 sequence (DNA): TGTGCCAGCTCACGGCCGGGACAGTCGATATATAGCAATCAGCCCCAGCATTTT.

With respect to this clonotype: This sequence may be a read error, since a much larger clone differs from it by one base. CDR3 DNA sequence: TGTGCCAGCAGCCCCGGGACTAGCGGCTACAATGAGCCGTTCTTC. Its protein product is CASSPGTSGYNEPFF. This rearrangement joins TRBV9 to TRBJ2-1; 11 bases map to TRBD2. CDR3 length: 15 residues. Germline V gene lookup returns CDR1 SGDLS and CDR2 YYNGEE.